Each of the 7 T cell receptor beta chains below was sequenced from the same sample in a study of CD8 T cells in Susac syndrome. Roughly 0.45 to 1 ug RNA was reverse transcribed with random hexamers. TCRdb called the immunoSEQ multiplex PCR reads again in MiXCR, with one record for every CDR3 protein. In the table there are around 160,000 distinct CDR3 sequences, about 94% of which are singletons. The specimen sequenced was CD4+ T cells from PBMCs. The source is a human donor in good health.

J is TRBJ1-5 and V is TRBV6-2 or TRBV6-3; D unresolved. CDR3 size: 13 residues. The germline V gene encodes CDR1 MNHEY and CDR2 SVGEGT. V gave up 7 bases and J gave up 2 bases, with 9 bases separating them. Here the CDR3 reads CASTIMGNQPQHF. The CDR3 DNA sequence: TGTGCCAGCACCATCATGGGCAATCAGCCCCAGCATTTT.

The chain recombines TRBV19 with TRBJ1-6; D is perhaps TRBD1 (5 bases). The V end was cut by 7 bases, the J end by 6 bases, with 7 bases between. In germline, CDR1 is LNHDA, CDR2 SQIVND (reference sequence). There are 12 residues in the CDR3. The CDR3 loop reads CASTQGNSPLHF. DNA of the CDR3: TGTGCCAGTACGCAGGGTAATTCACCCCTCCACTTT.

CDR3 coding DNA: TGTGCCAGCAGCTCAAGAACGGGTGCCTACGAGCAGTACTTC. Translated: CASSSRTGAYEQYF. This chain uses TRBV7-8 with TRBJ2-7; unclear D gene. Germline CDR1 reads SGHVS; CDR2 reads FQNEAQ. This CDR3 spans 14 amino acids. V was pared by 4 bases and J by 2 bases, with 12 bases between.

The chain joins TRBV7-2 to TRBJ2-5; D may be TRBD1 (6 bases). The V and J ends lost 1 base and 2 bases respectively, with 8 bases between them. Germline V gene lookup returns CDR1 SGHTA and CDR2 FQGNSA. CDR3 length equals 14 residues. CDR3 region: CASSLGGQQETQYF. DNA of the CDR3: TGTGCCAGCAGCTTAGGAGGACAGCAAGAGACCCAGTACTTC.

Here the CDR3 reads CASSLVTTGKGGYTF. In nucleotides, the CDR3 is TGTGCCAGCAGCTTAGTGACGACAGGGAAGGGTGGCTACACCTTC. J is TRBJ1-2 and V is TRBV7-2, with 7 positions matching TRBD1. J gave up 7 bases and V 1 base, and 9 bases lay outside the gene matches. This CDR3 region has 15 residues. Germline V gives CDR1 SGHTA, CDR2 FQGNSA.

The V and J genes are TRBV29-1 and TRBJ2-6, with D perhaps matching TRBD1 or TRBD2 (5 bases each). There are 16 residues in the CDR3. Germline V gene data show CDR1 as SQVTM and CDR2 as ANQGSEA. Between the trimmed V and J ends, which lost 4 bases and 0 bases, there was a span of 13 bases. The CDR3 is CSVAGAGISGANVLTF. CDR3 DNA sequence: TGCAGCGTTGCCGGGGCAGGTATCTCTGGGGCCAACGTCCTGACTTTC.

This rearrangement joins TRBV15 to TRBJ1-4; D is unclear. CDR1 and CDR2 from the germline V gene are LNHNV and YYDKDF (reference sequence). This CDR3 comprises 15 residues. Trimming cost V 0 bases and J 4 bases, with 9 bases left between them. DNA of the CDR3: TGTGCCACCAGCAGAGATGGACGGATTAATGAAAAACTGTTTTTT. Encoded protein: CATSRDGRINEKLFF.